These 22 T cell receptor beta chains were sequenced from one sample in a study of T cell responses to AZD1222 COVID-19 vaccine (dated by TCRdb to the early 2020s). The time point label on this specimen signifies: about 28 days (+/-7) after the second vaccine dose. The library was generated by the immunoSEQ multiplex PCR assay. The table comes from immuneACCESS by way of TCRdb, which keeps in-frame sequences with V and J called. Part of the clones is missing from these tables; in studies checked, under half for an unresolved V gene and the rest for unknown reasons. The sample contains more than 95,000 clones, around 89% of them found a single time. The ten largest clones add up to roughly 7% of the sample. The sequences come from peripheral blood, collected 28 days after the second AZD1222 dose. The receptors were sampled from an adult who received the AZD1222 COVID-19 vaccine.

The V and J genes are TRBV29-1 and TRBJ2-1, with 12 bases fitting TRBD2. After removal of 6 bases from V and 6 bases from J, the junction contained 6 bases not matched to a gene. The CDR3 has 14 amino acids. Germline V gene lookup returns CDR1 SQVTM and CDR2 ANQGSEA. DNA for the CDR3: TGCAGCGTAAGGCTAGCGGGAGGGAGCAATGAGCAGTTCTTC. As protein: CSVRLAGGSNEQFF.

V usage is TRBV27 and J usage is TRBJ1-5; D is undetermined. This CDR3 has 14 residues. Between the trimmed V and J ends, which lost 2 bases and 2 bases, there was a span of 7 bases. Germline V gives CDR1 MNHEY, CDR2 SMNVEV (reference sequence). The CDR3 sequence: CASSLGQGNQPQHF. In nucleotides, the CDR3 is TGTGCCAGCAGTTTAGGTCAGGGCAATCAGCCCCAGCATTTT.

The chain employs TRBV6-1 and TRBJ1-2; D is ambiguous. Germline V gene sequence: CDR1 MNHNS, CDR2 SASEGT. The CDR3 covers 14 residues. Trimming removed 2 bases from V and 8 bases from J, with 15 bases in between. The CDR3 nucleotides are TGTGCCAGCAGTGAACACAGTGATACCCTCGGCTACACCTTC. Residues: CASSEHSDTLGYTF.

This chain connects TRBV6-1 to TRBJ1-4; TRBD1 is a possible D gene (5 bases). V lost 3 bases, J lost 4 bases, and 9 bases lay in between. CDR1 is MNHNS, CDR2 SASEGT, per germline. The CDR3 sequence is 14 residues long. The CDR3 nucleotides read TGTGCCAGCAGTGATCGGGGCCTTAATGAAAAACTGTTTTTT. Translating gives CASSDRGLNEKLFF.

V is TRBV2 and J is TRBJ2-7; 10 bases match TRBD2. From germline, CDR1 is SNHLY and CDR2 FYNNEI. The CDR3 has 14 amino acids. J gave up 1 base and V 6 bases, and 3 bases lay outside the gene matches. The CDR3 nucleotides read TGTGCCAGCAGGAATAGCGGGGGGTCCTACGAGCAGTACTTC. Its translation: CASRNSGGSYEQYF.

The chain uses TRBV27 and TRBJ2-7; TRBD1 is a possible D gene (5 bases). V was trimmed by 2 bases and J by 5 bases, leaving 13 bases between them. The CDR3 length is 14 residues. Germline V gene data show CDR1 as MNHEY and CDR2 as SMNVEV (reference sequence). The CDR3 sequence is CASSLQGVLDEQYF. CDR3 nucleotide sequence: TGTGCCAGCAGTTTACAAGGGGTCCTCGACGAGCAGTACTTC.

The rearrangement uses TRBV23-1 and TRBJ1-5, with D perhaps matching TRBD1 (5 bases). TRBV23-1 falls under the ORF class, with uncertain function. Trimming took 7 bases from V and 10 from J, leaving 20 bases between them. CDR3 length: 14 amino acids. The CDR3 spells CASKLRGTGGPQHF. The CDR3 DNA is TGCGCCAGCAAACTAAGGGGTACCGGGGGACCCCAGCATTTT.

The chain joins TRBV30 to TRBJ2-4; 9 bases are a match to TRBD2. This CDR3 is 17 amino acids long. CDR1 is GTSNPN and CDR2 is SVGIG in the germline V gene (reference sequence). Trimming cost V 4 bases and J 1 base; bases outside gene matches: 11. CDR3 in amino acids: CAWTPKSGRLAKNIQYF. The CDR3 coding sequence is TGTGCCTGGACCCCCAAGAGCGGGAGGCTGGCCAAAAACATTCAGTACTTC.

This clone occurred once. The rearrangement uses TRBV6-7 and TRBJ1-2; 7 positions match TRBD1. TRBV6-7 is an ORF, with its function uncertain. V dropped 0 bases and J dropped 1; count of bases not matched to a gene: 14. The CDR3 is 19 amino acids. This CDR3 reads CASSYSRVRDRRFNYGYTF. The CDR3, as DNA: TGTGCCAGCAGTTACTCGAGGGTTAGGGACAGACGATTTAACTATGGCTACACCTTC.

This clone was observed a handful of times. The chain has TRBV2 and TRBJ2-7; 9 nucleotides align to TRBD1. The CDR3 is made up of 13 amino acids. Per the germline V gene, CDR1 is SNHLY and CDR2 is FYNNEI. V lost 7 bases, J lost 3 bases, and 4 bases stayed unmatched. CDR3 nucleotides: TGTGCCAGCATTCGGGACAGGGACTACGAGCAGTACTTC. This translates into CASIRDRDYEQYF.

The chain combines TRBV4-2 with TRBJ2-5; tentative D call: TRBD2 (5 bases). This CDR3 has 13 residues. Trimming removed 3 bases from V and 5 bases from J, with 10 bases in between. CDR1 and CDR2 from the germline V gene are LGHNA and YNFKEQ. Written as DNA, the CDR3 is TGTGCCAGCAGCCATGGCGGCGGGGAGACCCAGTACTTC. Translation gives CASSHGGGETQYF.

For this clone: Other DNA sequences within the sample encode an identical CDR3. The chain is built from TRBV7-9 and TRBJ2-1, with TRBD2 matching 8 bases. The CDR3 sequence is 16 residues long. The V gene end was trimmed by 2 bases and the J gene end by 1 base; junction bases not matched to a gene: 4. Germline V gene data show CDR1 as SEHNR and CDR2 as FQNEAQ (reference sequence). The CDR3 bases are TGTGCCAGCAGCTTAAGTCTAGCGGGTTCCTACAATGAGCAGTTCTTC. The encoded protein is CASSLSLAGSYNEQFF.

This clone showed up just once. The J gene is TRBJ1-2, the V gene TRBV6-5; TRBD1 matches 7 bases. V lost 7 bases and J lost 2; bases outside the gene matches: 10. The CDR3 is made up of 15 amino acids. In germline, CDR1 is MNHEY, CDR2 SVGAGI. The CDR3 spells CASNSFAGGNYGYTF. In nucleotides, the CDR3 is TGTGCCAGCAACTCCTTCGCAGGGGGGAACTATGGCTACACCTTC.

This chain joins TRBV2 and TRBJ1-2, with D hard to call. This CDR3 is 16 amino acids long. CDR1 and CDR2 (germline): SNHLY, FYNNEI. Trimming took 1 base from V and 4 from J, leaving 16 bases between them. In DNA, the CDR3 is TGTGCCAGCAGTGAAGTAGTACGGAGCTTGGGCTATGGCTACACCTTC. Translation gives CASSEVVRSLGYGYTF.

The chain couples TRBV12-3 or TRBV12-4 to TRBJ2-1; tentatively, D is TRBD1 (5 bases). V lost 6 bases and J lost 9, with 12 bases in between. The CDR3 totals 12 residues. The CDR3 region has the DNA TGTGCCAGCAGCTGGGGCCAGGGTGAGCAGTTCTTC. This sequence encodes CASSWGQGEQFF.

The gene calls are TRBV7-2 and TRBJ2-7; tentatively, D is TRBD2 (6 bases). V lost 4 bases and J 3 bases, leaving 13 bases between the germline ends. The CDR3 contains 14 residues. The germline CDR1 and CDR2 sequences are SGHTA and FQGNSA. The CDR3 spells CASSWYSGVYEQYF. Here the CDR3 DNA reads TGTGCCAGCAGCTGGTACTCGGGGGTCTACGAGCAGTACTTC.

This chain links TRBV2 with TRBJ2-3, with 7 bases lining up with TRBD1. CDR1 is SNHLY and CDR2 is FYNNEI in the germline V gene. Trimming removed 6 bases from V and 4 bases from J; junction bases left unmatched: 7. The CDR3 consists of 14 residues. CDR3 loop: CASRMDRNADTQYF. The CDR3, as DNA: TGTGCCAGCAGGATGGACAGGAACGCAGATACGCAGTATTTT.

This chain uses TRBV19 with TRBJ1-5, with D unclear. The CDR3 runs to 20 residues. Trimming left V 3 bases short and J 2 bases short, with 26 bases between. Germline V gene data show CDR1 as LNHDA and CDR2 as SQIVND (reference sequence). The CDR3 region has the DNA TGTGCCAGTAGTATTTCGGCAGCCAGAAGGTCTGGGTCCGGCAATCAGCCCCAGCATTTT. This gives the protein CASSISAARRSGSGNQPQHF.

The gene calls are TRBV27 and TRBJ2-3, with 14 positions matching TRBD2. With V trimmed by 4 bases and J by 5 bases, 2 bases remained unmatched. Germline values: CDR1 MNHEY, CDR2 SMNVEV (reference sequence). The CDR3 is 15 amino acids. The CDR3 here is CASSYGTSGGDTQYF. Here the CDR3 DNA reads TGTGCCAGCAGTTATGGGACTAGCGGGGGAGATACGCAGTATTTT.

The chain recombines TRBV7-6 with TRBJ2-5, with 8 bases lining up with TRBD2. Trimming at V came to 1 base and at J to 4 bases, leaving 2 bases not matched to a gene. CDR3 length: 14 amino acids. In germline, CDR1 is SGHVS, CDR2 FNYEAQ. The CDR3: CASSLGTSLETQYF. In DNA form, the CDR3 reads TGTGCCAGCAGCTTAGGGACTAGCCTAGAGACCCAGTACTTC.

The table lists this clone with a count of one. The chain links TRBV9 to TRBJ2-7; tentative D call: TRBD1 (5 bases). The V gene's germline CDR1 is SGDLS and CDR2 YYNGEE. Trimming removed 4 bases from V and 1 base from J, with 15 bases in between. The CDR3 has 15 amino acids. Here the CDR3 DNA reads TGTGCCAGCAGCACTGCCCCAGGGTTTTCCTACGAGCAGTACTTC. Translating gives CASSTAPGFSYEQYF.

In nucleotides, the CDR3 is TGTGCCAGCAGCTTAGCGGGGTGGGCCAACAGGGACCCCTCTGGGGCCAACGTCCTGACTTTC. As protein: CASSLAGWANRDPSGANVLTF. The chain combines TRBV7-2 with TRBJ2-6, with D possibly matching TRBD1 (6 bases). The germline V gene encodes CDR1 SGHTA and CDR2 FQGNSA. The CDR3 is made up of 21 amino acids. The V end lost 0 bases, the J end lost 0 bases, and 21 bases lay between the germline ends.